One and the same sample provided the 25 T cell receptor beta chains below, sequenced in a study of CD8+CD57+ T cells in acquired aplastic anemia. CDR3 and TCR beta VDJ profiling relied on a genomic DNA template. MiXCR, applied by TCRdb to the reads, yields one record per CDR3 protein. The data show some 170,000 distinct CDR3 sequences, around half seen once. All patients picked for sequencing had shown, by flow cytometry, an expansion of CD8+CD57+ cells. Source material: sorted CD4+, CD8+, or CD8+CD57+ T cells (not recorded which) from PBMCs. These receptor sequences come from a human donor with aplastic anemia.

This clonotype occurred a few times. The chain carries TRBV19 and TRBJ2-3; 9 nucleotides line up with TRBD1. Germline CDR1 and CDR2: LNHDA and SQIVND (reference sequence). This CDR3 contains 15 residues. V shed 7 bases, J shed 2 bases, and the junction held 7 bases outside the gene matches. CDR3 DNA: TGTGCCAGTACCTCGGGACAGGGCCACACAGATACGCAGTATTTT. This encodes CASTSGQGHTDTQYF. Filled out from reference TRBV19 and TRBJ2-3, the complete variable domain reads DGGITQSPKYLFRKEGQNVTLSCEQNLNHDAMYWYRQDPGQGLRLIYYSQIVNDFQKGDIAEGYSVSREKKESFPLTVTSAQKNPTAFYLCASTSGQGHTDTQYFGPGTRLTVL.

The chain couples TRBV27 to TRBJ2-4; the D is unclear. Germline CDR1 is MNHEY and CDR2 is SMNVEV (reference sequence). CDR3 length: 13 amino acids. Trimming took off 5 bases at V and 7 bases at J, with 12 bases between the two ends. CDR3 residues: CASSVEKLNIQYF. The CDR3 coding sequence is TGTGCCAGCAGTGTTGAGAAGCTGAACATTCAGTACTTC.

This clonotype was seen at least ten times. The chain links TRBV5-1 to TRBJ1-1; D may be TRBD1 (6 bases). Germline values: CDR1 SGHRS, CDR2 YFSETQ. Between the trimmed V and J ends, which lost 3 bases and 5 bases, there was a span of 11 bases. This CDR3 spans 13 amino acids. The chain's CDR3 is CASSSTGWTEAFF. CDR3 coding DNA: TGCGCCAGCAGCTCTACAGGGTGGACTGAAGCTTTCTTT.

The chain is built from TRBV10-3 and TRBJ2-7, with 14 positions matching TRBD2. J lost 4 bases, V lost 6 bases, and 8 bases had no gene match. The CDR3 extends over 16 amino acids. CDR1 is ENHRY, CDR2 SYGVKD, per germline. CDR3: CAIRTTSGRARYEQYF. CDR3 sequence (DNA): TGTGCCATCAGGACGACTAGCGGGAGGGCTAGGTACGAGCAGTACTTC.

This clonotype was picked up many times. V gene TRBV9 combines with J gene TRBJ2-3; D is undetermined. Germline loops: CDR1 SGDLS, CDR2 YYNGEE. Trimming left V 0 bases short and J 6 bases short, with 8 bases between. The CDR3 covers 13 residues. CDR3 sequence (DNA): TGTGCCAGCAGCGTAGGGGTGAAGGATACGCAGTATTTT. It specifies CASSVGVKDTQYF. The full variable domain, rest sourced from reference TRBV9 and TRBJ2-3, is DSGVTQTPKHLITATGQRVTLRCSPRSGDLSVYWYQQSLDQGLQFLIQYYNGEERAKGNILERFSAQQFPDLHSELNLSSLELGDSALYFCASSVGVKDTQYFGPGTRLTVL.

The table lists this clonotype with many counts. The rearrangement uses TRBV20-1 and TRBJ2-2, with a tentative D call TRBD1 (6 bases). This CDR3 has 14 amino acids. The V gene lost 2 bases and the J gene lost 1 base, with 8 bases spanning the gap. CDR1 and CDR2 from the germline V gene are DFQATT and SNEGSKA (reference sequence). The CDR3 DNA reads TGCAGTGCTAGAAGGGGACAGAACACCGGGGAGCTGTTTTTT. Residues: CSARRGQNTGELFF.

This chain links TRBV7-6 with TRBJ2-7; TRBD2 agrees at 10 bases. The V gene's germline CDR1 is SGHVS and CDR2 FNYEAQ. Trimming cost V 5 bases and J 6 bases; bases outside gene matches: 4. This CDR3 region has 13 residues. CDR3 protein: CASSPSGSSEQYF. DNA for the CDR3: TGTGCCAGCAGCCCTAGCGGGAGTTCCGAGCAGTACTTC.

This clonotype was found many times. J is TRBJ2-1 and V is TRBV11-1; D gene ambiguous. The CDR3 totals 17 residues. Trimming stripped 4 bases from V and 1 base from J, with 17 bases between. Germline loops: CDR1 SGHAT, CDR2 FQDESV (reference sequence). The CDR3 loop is CASSSRLGSISYNEQFF. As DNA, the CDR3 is TGTGCCAGCAGCTCCCGTCTGGGATCCATATCCTACAATGAGCAGTTCTTC. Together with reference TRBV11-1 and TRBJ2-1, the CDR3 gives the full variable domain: EAEVAQSPRYKITEKSQAVAFWCDPISGHATLYWYRQILGQGPELLVQFQDESVVDDSQLPKDRFSAERLKGVDSTLKIQPAELGDSAMYLCASSSRLGSISYNEQFFGPGTRLTVL.

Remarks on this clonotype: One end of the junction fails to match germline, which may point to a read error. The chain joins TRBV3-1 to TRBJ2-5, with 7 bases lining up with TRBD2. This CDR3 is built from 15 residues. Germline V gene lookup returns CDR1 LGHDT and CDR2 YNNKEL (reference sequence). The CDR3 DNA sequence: TGTGCCATCAGCTGGGGGGGGGGGACCCAAGAGACCCAGTACTTC. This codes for CAISWGGGTQETQYF.

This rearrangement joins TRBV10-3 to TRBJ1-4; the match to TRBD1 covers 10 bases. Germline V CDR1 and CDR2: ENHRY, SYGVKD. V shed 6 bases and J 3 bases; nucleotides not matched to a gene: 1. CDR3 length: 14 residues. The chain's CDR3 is CAIRGTGANEKLFF. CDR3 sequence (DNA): TGTGCCATCAGGGGGACAGGGGCTAATGAAAAACTGTTTTTT.

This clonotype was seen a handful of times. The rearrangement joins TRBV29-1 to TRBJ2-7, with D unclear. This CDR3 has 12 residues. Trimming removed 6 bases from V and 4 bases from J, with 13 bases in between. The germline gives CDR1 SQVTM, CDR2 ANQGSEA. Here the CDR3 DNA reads TGCAGCGTCACCTCCCCAGGTTACGAGCAGTACTTC. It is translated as CSVTSPGYEQYF.

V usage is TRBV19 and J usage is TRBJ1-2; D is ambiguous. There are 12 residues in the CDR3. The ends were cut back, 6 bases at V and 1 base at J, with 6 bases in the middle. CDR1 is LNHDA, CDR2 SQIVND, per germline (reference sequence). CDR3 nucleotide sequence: TGTGCCAGTAGAAACAATAACTATGGCTACACCTTC. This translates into CASRNNNYGYTF. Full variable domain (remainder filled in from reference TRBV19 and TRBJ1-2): DGGITQSPKYLFRKEGQNVTLSCEQNLNHDAMYWYRQDPGQGLRLIYYSQIVNDFQKGDIAEGYSVSREKKESFPLTVTSAQKNPTAFYLCASRNNNYGYTFGSGTRLTVV.

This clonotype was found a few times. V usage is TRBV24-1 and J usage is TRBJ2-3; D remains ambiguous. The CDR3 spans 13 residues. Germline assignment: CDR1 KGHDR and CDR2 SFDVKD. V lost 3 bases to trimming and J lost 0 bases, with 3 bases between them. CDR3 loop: CATSDLSTDTQYF. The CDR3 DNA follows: TGTGCCACCAGTGATCTGAGCACAGATACGCAGTATTTT.

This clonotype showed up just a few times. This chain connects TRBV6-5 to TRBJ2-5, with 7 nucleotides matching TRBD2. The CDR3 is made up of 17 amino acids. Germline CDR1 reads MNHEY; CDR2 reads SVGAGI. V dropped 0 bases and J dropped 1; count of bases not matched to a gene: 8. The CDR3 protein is CASSYSELTSSQETQYF. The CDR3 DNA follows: TGTGCCAGCAGTTACTCTGAATTGACTAGCTCCCAAGAGACCCAGTACTTC.

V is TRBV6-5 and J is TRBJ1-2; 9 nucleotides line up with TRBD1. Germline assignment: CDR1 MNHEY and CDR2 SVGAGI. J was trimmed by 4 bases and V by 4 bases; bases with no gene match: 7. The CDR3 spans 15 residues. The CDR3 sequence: CASSSQGAQVYGYTF. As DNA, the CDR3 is TGTGCCAGCAGTTCACAGGGGGCGCAGGTCTATGGCTACACCTTC.

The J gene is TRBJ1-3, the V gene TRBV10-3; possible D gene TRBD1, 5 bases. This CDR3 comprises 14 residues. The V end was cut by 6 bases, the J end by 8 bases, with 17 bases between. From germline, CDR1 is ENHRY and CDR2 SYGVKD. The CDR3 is CAIRDTTSGDTIYF. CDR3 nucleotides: TGTGCCATCAGGGACACTACCTCTGGGGACACCATATATTTT.

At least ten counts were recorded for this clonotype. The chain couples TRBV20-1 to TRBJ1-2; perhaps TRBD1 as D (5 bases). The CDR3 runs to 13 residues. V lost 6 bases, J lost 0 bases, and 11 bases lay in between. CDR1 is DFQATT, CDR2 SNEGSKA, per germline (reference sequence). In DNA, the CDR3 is TGCAGTGCAACGCAGGGTACTAACTATGGCTACACCTTC. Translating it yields CSATQGTNYGYTF.

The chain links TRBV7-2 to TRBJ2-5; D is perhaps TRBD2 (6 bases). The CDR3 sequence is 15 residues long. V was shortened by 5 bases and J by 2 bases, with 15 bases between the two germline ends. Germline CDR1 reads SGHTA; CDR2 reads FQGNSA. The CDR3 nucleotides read TGTGCCAGCAGCCTCTTTGCGGGGCCGCAAGAGACCCAGTACTTC. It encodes CASSLFAGPQETQYF.

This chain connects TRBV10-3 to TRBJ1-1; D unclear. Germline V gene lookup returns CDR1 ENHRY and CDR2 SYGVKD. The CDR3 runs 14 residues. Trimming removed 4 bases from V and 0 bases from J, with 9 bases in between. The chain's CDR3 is CAISVGLLNTEAFF. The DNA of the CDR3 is TGTGCCATCAGTGTTGGACTCCTGAACACTGAAGCTTTCTTT.

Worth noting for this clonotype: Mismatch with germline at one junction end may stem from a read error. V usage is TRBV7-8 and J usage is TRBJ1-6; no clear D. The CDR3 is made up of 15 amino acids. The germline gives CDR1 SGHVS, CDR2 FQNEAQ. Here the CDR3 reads CASSTTTGPGSPLYF. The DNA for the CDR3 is TGTGCCAGCAGCACCACAACGGGCCCGGGATCACCCCTCTACTTT.

CDR3 sequence: CASSLGSIGAVSNQPQHF. The CDR3 DNA follows: TGTGCCAGCAGTTTAGGGTCTATAGGGGCGGTTAGCAATCAGCCCCAGCATTTT. The chain couples TRBV28 to TRBJ1-5, with D perhaps TRBD1 (5 bases). Germline V gives CDR1 MDHEN, CDR2 SYDVKM. V gave up 2 bases and J gave up 0 bases, with 17 bases separating them. There are 18 residues in the CDR3.

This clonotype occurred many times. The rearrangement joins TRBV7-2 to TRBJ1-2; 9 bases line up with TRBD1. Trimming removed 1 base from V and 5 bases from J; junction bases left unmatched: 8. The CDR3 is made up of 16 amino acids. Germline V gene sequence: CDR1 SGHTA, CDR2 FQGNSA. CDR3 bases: TGTGCCAGCAGCTTAGTTGGGACAGGGACCGCTTATGGCTACACCTTC. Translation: CASSLVGTGTAYGYTF.

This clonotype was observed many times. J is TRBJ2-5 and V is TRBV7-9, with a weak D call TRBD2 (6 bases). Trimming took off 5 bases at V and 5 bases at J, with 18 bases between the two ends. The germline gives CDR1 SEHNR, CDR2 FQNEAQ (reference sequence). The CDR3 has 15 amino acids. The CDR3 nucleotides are TGTGCCAGCAGCCCCTCCCAGGGACGGGGGGAGACCCAGTACTTC. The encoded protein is CASSPSQGRGETQYF.

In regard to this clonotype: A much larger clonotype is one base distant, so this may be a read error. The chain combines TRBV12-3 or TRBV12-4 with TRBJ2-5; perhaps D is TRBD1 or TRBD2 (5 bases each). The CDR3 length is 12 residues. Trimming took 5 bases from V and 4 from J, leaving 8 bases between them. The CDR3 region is CASSIGAETQYF. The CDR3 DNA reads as TGTGCCAGCAGTATCGGGGCAGAGACCCAGTACTTC.

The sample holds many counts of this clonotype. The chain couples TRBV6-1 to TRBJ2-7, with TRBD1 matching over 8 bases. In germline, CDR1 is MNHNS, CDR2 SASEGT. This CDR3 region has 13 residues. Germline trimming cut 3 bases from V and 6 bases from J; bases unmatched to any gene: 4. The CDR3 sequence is CASSEGRGLEQYF. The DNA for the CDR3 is TGTGCCAGCAGTGAGGGCAGGGGGCTCGAGCAGTACTTC.